The text below deals with one T cell receptor beta chain. Its antigen is not identified. 13 Jbeta primers and 60 Vbeta primers were used for the PCR. Clones were sequenced by immunoSEQ multiplex PCR, and TCRdb holds only the in-frame ones, with some missing. The profile shows roughly 120,000 clones, about four fifths of them singletons. These data are taken from a study of cytomegalovirus exposure and HLA in healthy donors. On the study more broadly: Out of 398 genotyped donors, roughly 80% belonged to the Caucasian-associated ancestry cluster.

General observations from the study: In a later analysis, donors in an Asian-associated ancestry cluster reportedly had fewer N-insertions in productive TCRs than the cohort mean.

The sequencing input was PBMCs. The receptor comes from a human donor in good health.

The CDR3 nucleotides read TGTGCCAGCAGCCAAGACGGGAACTATGGCTACACCTTC. The encoded protein is CASSQDGNYGYTF. The rearrangement joins TRBV2 to TRBJ1-2; D not certain. Trimming removed 6 bases at V and 2 bases at J, with 10 bases between. Germline V CDR1 and CDR2: SNHLY, FYNNEI. The CDR3 loop spans 13 amino acids. The whole variable domain, filled in from reference TRBV2 and TRBJ1-2, reads EPEVTQTPSHQVTQMGQEVILRCVPISNHLYFYWYRQILGQKVEFLVSFYNNEISEKSEIFDDQFSVERPDGSNFTLKIRSTKLEDSAMYFCASSQDGNYGYTFGSGTRLTVV.